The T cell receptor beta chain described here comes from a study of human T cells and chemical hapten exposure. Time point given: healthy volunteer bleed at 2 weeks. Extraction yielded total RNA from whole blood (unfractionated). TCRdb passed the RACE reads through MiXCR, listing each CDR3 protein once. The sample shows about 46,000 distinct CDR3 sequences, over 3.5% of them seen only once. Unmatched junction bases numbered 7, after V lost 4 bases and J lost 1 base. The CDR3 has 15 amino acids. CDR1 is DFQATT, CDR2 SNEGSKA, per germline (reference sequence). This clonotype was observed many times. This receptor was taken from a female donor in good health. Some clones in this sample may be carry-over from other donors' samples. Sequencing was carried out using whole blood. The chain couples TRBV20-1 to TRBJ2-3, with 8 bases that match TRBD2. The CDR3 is CSAIKMRGGTDTQYF. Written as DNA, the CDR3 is TGCAGTGCTATAAAGATGCGGGGGGGCACAGATACGCAGTATTTT.